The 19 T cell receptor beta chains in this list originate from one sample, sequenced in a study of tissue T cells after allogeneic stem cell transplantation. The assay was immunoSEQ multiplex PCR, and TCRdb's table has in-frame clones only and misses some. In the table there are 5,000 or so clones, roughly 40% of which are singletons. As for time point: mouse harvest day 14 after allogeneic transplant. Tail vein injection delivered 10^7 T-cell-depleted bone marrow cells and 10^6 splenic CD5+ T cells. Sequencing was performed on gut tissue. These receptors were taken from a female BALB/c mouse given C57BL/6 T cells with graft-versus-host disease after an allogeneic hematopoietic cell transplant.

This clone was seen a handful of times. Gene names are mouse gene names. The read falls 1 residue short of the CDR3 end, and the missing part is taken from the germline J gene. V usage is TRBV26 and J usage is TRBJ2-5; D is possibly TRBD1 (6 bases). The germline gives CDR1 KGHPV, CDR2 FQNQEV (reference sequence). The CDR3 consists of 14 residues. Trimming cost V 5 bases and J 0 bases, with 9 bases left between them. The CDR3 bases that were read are TGTGCCAGCAGTAACGACAGGAACCAAGACACCCAGTAC. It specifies CASSNDRNQDTQY. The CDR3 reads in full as CASSNDRNQDTQYF.

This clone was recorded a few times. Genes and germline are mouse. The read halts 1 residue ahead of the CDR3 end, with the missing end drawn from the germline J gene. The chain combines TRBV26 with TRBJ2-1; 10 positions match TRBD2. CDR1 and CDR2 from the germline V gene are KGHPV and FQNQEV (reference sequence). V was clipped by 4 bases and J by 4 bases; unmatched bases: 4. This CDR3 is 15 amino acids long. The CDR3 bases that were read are TGTGCCAGCAGTCGGGGACTGGGGAATTATGCTGAGCAGTTC. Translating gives CASSRGLGNYAEQF. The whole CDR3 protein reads CASSRGLGNYAEQFF.

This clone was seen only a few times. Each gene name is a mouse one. The chain's CDR3 is CASSFGGSAETLYF. Incomplete CDR3 DNA: TGTGCCAGCAGCTTTGGGGGTAGTGCAGAAACGCTGTAT. The rearrangement joins TRBV3 to TRBJ2-3; TRBD2 is a possible D gene (6 bases). The read terminates 1 residue ahead of where the CDR3 ends, so the germline J gene completes it. This CDR3 has 14 residues. Trimming removed 3 bases at V and 0 bases at J, with 7 bases between. Per germline, CDR1 SNHLY and CDR2 FYNGKV (reference sequence).

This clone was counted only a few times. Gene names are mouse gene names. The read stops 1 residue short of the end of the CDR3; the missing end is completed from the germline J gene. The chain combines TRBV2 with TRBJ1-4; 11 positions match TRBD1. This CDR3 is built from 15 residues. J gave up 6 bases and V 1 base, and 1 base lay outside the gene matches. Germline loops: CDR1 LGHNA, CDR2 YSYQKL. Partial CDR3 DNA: TGTGCCAGCAGCCAAGGGACAGGGGGCGACGAAAGATTATTT. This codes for CASSQGTGGDERLF. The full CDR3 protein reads CASSQGTGGDERLFF.

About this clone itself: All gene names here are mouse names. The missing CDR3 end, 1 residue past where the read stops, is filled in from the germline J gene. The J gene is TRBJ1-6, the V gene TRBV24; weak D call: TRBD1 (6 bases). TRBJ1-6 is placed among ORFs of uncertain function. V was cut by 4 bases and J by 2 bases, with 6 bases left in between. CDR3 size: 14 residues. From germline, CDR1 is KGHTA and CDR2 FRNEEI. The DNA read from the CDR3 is TGTGCCAGCAGTCAGGGGGCCTATAATTCGCCCCTCTAC. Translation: CASSQGAYNSPLY. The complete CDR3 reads CASSQGAYNSPLYF.

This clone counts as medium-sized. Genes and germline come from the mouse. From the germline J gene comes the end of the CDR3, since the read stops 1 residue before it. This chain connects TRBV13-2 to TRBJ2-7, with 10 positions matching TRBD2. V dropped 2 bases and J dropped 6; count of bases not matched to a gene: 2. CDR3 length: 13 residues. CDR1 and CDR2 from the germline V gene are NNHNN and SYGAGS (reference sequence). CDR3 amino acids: CASGDWGGIEQYF. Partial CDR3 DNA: TGTGCCAGCGGTGACTGGGGGGGCATTGAACAGTAC.

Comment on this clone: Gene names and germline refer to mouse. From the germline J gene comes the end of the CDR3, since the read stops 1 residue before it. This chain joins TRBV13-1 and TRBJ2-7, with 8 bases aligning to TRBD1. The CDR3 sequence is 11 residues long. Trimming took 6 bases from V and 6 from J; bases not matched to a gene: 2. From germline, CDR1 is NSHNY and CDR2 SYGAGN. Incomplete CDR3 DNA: TGTGCCAGCAAGACAGGGGCTGAACAGTAC. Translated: CASKTGAEQY. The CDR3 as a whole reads CASKTGAEQYF.

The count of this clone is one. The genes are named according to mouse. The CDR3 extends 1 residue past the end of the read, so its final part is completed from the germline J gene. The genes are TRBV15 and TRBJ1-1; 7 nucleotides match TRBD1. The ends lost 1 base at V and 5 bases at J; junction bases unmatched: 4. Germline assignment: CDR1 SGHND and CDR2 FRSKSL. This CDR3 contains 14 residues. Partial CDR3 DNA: TGTGCCAGCAGTTTAGTTAGGGGGCGTACAGAAGTCTTC. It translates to CASSLVRGRTEVF. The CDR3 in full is CASSLVRGRTEVFF.

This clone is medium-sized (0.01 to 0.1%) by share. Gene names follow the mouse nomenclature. CDR3 DNA (partial): TGTGCCAGCAGTGACCTGGGGGGGCGCTCAGAAACGCTGTAT. Its translation is CASSDLGGRSETLY. The whole CDR3 sequence reads CASSDLGGRSETLYF. V usage is TRBV13-3 and J usage is TRBJ2-3; 10 bases map to TRBD2. From the germline J gene comes the end of the CDR3, since the read stops 1 residue before it. The junction had 4 bases not matched to a gene; V was cut back by 2 bases and J by 4 bases. CDR1 and CDR2 (germline): NNHDY, SYVADS. The CDR3 is 15 residues long.

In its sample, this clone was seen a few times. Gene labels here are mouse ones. CDR3: CASSRDRSAETLYF. CDR3 bases read: TGTGCCAGCAGCCGGGACAGGAGTGCAGAAACGCTGTAT. This chain uses TRBV26 with TRBJ2-3; 8 positions match TRBD1. The read stops 1 residue short of the end of the CDR3; the missing end is completed from the germline J gene. From germline, CDR1 is KGHPV and CDR2 FQNQEV (reference sequence). The CDR3 loop spans 14 amino acids. Unmatched junction bases numbered 2, after V lost 6 bases and J lost 0 bases.

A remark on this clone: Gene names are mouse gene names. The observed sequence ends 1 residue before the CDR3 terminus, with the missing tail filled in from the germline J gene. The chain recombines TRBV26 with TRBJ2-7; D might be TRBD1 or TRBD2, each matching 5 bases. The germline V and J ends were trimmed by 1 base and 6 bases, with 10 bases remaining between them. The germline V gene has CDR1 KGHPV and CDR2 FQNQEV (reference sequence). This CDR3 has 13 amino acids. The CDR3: CASSLLRGREQYF. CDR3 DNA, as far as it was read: TGTGCCAGCAGTCTGTTGAGGGGACGTGAACAGTAC.

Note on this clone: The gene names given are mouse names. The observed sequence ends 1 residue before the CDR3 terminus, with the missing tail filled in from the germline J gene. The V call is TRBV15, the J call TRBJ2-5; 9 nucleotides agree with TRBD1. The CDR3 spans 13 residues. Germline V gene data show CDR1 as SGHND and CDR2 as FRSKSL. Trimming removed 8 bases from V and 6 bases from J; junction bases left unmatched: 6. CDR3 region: CASAGQGGDTQYF. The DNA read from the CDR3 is TGTGCCAGCGCGGGACAGGGAGGGGACACCCAGTAC.

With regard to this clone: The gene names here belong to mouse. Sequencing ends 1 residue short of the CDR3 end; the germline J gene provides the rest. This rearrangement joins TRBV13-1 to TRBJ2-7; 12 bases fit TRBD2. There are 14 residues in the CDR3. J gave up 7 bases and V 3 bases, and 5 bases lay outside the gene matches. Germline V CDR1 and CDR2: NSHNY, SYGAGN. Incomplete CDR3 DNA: TGTGCCAGCAGTGCGACTGGGGGGGCGGACGAACAGTAC. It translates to CASSATGGADEQY. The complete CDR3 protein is CASSATGGADEQYF.

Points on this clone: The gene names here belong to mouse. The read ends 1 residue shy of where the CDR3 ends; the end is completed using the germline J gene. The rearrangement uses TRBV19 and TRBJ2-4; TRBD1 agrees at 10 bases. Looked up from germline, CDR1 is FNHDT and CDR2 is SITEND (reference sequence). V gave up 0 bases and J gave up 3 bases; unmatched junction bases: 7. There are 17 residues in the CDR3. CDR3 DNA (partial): TGTGCCAGCAGTATAGGGAGACAGGGGGCGCCGCAAAACACCTTGTAC. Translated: CASSIGRQGAPQNTLY. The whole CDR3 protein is CASSIGRQGAPQNTLYF.

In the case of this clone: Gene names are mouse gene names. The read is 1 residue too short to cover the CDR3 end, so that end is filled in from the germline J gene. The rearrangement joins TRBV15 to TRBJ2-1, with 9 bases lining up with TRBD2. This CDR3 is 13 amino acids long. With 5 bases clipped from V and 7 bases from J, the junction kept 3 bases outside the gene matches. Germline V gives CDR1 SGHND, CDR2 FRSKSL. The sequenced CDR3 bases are TGTGCCAGCAGTACCGGGACTGGGGCTGAGCAGTTC. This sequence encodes CASSTGTGAEQF. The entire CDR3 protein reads CASSTGTGAEQFF.

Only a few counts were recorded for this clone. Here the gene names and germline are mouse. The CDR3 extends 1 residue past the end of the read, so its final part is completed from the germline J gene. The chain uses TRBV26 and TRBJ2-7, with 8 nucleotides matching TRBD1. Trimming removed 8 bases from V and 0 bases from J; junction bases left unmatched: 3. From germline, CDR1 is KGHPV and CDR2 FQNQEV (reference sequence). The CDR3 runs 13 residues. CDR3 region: CASGDRSSYEQYF. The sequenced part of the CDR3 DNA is TGTGCCAGCGGGGACAGGAGCTCCTATGAACAGTAC.

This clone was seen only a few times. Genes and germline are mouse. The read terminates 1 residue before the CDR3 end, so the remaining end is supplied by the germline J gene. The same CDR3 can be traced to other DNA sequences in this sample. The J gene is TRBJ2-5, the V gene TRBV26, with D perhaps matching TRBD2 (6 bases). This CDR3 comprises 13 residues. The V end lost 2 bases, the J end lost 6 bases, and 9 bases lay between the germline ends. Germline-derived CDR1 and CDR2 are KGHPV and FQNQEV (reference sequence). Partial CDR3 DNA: TGTGCCAGCAGTCTGGGGGGGAGTGACACCCAGTAC. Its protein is CASSLGGSDTQY. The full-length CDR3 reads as CASSLGGSDTQYF.

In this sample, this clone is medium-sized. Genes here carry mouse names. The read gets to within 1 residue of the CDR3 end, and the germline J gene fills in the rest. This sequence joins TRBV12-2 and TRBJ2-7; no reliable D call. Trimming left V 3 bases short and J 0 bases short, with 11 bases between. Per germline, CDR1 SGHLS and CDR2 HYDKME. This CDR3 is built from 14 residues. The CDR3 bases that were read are TGTGCCAGCTCTATCCGACAAAGCTCCTATGAACAGTAC. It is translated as CASSIRQSSYEQY. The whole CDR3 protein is CASSIRQSSYEQYF.

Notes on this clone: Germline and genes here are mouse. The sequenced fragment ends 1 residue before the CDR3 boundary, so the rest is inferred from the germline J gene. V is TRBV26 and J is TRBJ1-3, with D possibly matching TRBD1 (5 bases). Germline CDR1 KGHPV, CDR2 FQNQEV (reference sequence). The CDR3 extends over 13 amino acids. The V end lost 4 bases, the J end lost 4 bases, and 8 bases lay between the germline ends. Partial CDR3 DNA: TGTGCCAGCAGTCGAGGGGTCGGAAATACGCTCTAT. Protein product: CASSRGVGNTLY. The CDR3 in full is CASSRGVGNTLYF.